Listed here are 22 T cell receptor beta chains from one sample, sequenced in a study of blood T cell repertoires in COVID-19. Here immunoSEQ multiplex PCR was the method, and the copy in TCRdb shows in-frame clones only, minus some. This sample yields approximately 200,000 clones, of which approximately 81% are seen a single time; 8.5% to 12% belongs to the top ten. Sequencing input: peripheral blood. These receptors originate from a woman of 80 years or more with acute or convalescent COVID-19.

The chain couples TRBV11-2 to TRBJ2-7; D not resolved. The CDR3 loop spans 12 amino acids. Trimming stripped 5 bases from V and 5 bases from J, with 10 bases between. Germline V gene lookup returns CDR1 SGHAT and CDR2 FQNNGV. CDR3 DNA: TGTGCCAGCAGCGTTGCGATTGACGAGCAGTACTTC. Translation: CASSVAIDEQYF.

The chain uses TRBV7-2 and TRBJ1-2; TRBD1 agrees at 7 bases. Trimming cost V 1 base and J 1 base; bases outside gene matches: 9. The V gene's germline CDR1 is SGHTA and CDR2 FQGNSA. This CDR3 region has 17 residues. The CDR3 DNA is TGTGCCAGCAGCTTAGGCCCCCCCGGACAGGATAACTATGGCTACACCTTC. Residues: CASSLGPPGQDNYGYTF.

The V call is TRBV14, the J call TRBJ1-1; 7 bases map to TRBD1. Germline trimming cut 4 bases from V and 4 bases from J; bases unmatched to any gene: 6. Germline CDR1 and CDR2: SGHDN and FVKESK. CDR3 length: 14 amino acids. The CDR3 protein is CASSPKDRTTEAFF. In DNA, the CDR3 is TGTGCCAGCAGCCCAAAGGACAGGACCACTGAAGCTTTCTTT.

The gene calls are TRBV3-1 (or the pseudogene TRBV3-2) and TRBJ1-1; 7 nucleotides line up with TRBD1. This CDR3 region has 15 residues. The V segment lost 1 base and the J segment 3 bases; nucleotides outside the gene matches: 5. The germline CDR1 and CDR2 sequences are LGHDT and YNNKEL (reference sequence). DNA of the CDR3: TGTGCCAGCAGCCAAGGGGCGACAGGGCACACTGAAGCTTTCTTT. Protein product: CASSQGATGHTEAFF.

The chain employs TRBV9 and TRBJ2-5; TRBD2 aligns across 8 bases. This CDR3 has 14 amino acids. Per the germline V gene, CDR1 is SGDLS and CDR2 is YYNGEE. The junction had 9 bases not matched to a gene; V was cut back by 4 bases and J by 7 bases. The CDR3 DNA follows: TGTGCCAGCAGCCCGGGGGGGCGATTCGGGACCCAGTACTTC. As protein: CASSPGGRFGTQYF.

The chain carries TRBV9 and TRBJ1-1; D remains ambiguous. Trimming took 4 bases from V and 3 from J, leaving 13 bases between them. This CDR3 comprises 14 residues. The germline V gene encodes CDR1 SGDLS and CDR2 YYNGEE. For the CDR3, the DNA is TGTGCCAGCAGCCCCGGGTCCTTTTACACTGAAGCTTTCTTT. It specifies CASSPGSFYTEAFF.

This clone was observed a single time. The genes are TRBV7-9 and TRBJ2-7; 7 positions match TRBD2. Trimming removed 5 bases from V and 1 base from J; junction bases left unmatched: 5. Germline CDR1 is SEHNR and CDR2 is FQNEAQ (reference sequence). The CDR3 length is 14 residues. Here the CDR3 DNA reads TGTGCCAGCAGCGGGGACGGGGGGTCCTACGAGCAGTACTTC. Translation: CASSGDGGSYEQYF.

This clone has a single count. The chain has TRBV12-1 and TRBJ2-1; the D call in the table, TRBD2, was not verified against the DNA. TRBV12-1 constitutes a pseudogene. CDR3 length: 15 amino acids. The CDR3 region has the DNA TGTGCCAGCAGAGTCGGCGGGGGGCCCTACAATGAGCAGTTCTTC. This translates into CASRVGGGPYNEQFF.

The CDR3 spells CASSENWGGTSYTQYF. Written as DNA, the CDR3 is TGTGCCAGCAGTGAAAATTGGGGGGGTACATCTTATACGCAGTATTTT. This sequence joins TRBV6-1 and TRBJ2-3; 7 bases align to TRBD2. V shed 2 bases, J shed 7 bases, and the junction held 12 bases outside the gene matches. Per the germline V gene, CDR1 is MNHNS and CDR2 is SASEGT. This CDR3 spans 16 amino acids.

V is TRBV18 and J is TRBJ2-7, with 9 positions matching TRBD2. V lost 0 bases and J lost 3; bases outside the gene matches: 6. CDR1 KGHSH and CDR2 LQKENI come from the germline V gene. The CDR3 runs 16 residues. The CDR3 sequence: CASSPPGLAGIYEQYF. The CDR3 coding sequence is TGTGCCAGCTCACCACCGGGGCTAGCGGGGATCTACGAGCAGTACTTC. Combining the CDR3 with reference TRBV18 and TRBJ2-7 gives the whole variable domain NAGVMQNPRHLVRRRGQEARLRCSPMKGHSHVYWYRQLPEEGLKFMVYLQKENIIDESGMPKERFSAEFPKEGPSILRIQQVVRGDSAAYFCASSPPGLAGIYEQYFGPGTRLTVT.

The CDR3 protein is CSVSSAGDADTQYF. The DNA of the CDR3 is TGCAGCGTTAGTTCGGCAGGGGACGCAGATACGCAGTATTTT. The chain couples TRBV29-1 to TRBJ2-3; maybe TRBD1 (6 bases). Deletions cut 5 bases from V and 4 bases from J, with 16 bases between. Germline V lookup: CDR1 SQVTM, CDR2 ANQGSEA. This CDR3 region has 14 residues.

This rearrangement joins TRBV4-2 to TRBJ1-2; D call uncertain. CDR1 and CDR2 from the germline V gene are LGHNA and YNFKEQ. Trimming pared 0 bases from V and 4 bases from J, leaving 15 bases between. This CDR3 spans 16 amino acids. CDR3 bases: TGTGCCAGCAGCCAAGACTCCGCCTGGTGGGCCTATGGCTACACCTTC. This codes for CASSQDSAWWAYGYTF.

The chain combines TRBV13 with TRBJ2-7; 7 bases are a match to TRBD2. The CDR3 length is 14 residues. In germline, CDR1 is PRHDT, CDR2 FYEKMQ (reference sequence). The V gene end was trimmed by 4 bases and the J gene end by 5 bases; junction bases not matched to a gene: 8. The CDR3 DNA is TGTGCCAGCAGCTCTTCGGGACGGGAGGACGAGCAGTACTTC. This sequence encodes CASSSSGREDEQYF.

The chain uses TRBV19 and TRBJ1-4, with TRBD1 matching 8 bases. Germline V gene lookup returns CDR1 LNHDA and CDR2 SQIVND (reference sequence). The CDR3 has 14 residues. V gave up 1 base and J gave up 8 bases; unmatched junction bases: 3. DNA for the CDR3: TGTGCCAGTAGTATAGGACAGGGGAGAGAAAAACTGTTTTTT. Translating it yields CASSIGQGREKLFF.

V and J are TRBV6-5 and TRBJ2-7; a possible D gene is TRBD2 (5 bases). Germline CDR1 is MNHEY and CDR2 is SVGAGI. The ends were cut back, 6 bases at V and 5 bases at J, with 14 bases in the middle. This CDR3 spans 13 amino acids. The CDR3 sequence: CASRTTRYHEQYF. The DNA of the CDR3 is TGTGCCAGCAGAACTACTAGGTACCACGAGCAGTACTTC.

The chain links TRBV27 to TRBJ1-1, with 8 bases fitting TRBD1. Germline CDR1 is MNHEY and CDR2 is SMNVEV (reference sequence). Losses at the gene ends were 7 bases for V and 5 bases for J; bases not matched to a gene: 6. This CDR3 is 13 amino acids long. The CDR3 spells CASNQQGGTEAFF. The CDR3 coding sequence is TGTGCCAGCAATCAACAGGGGGGGACTGAAGCTTTCTTT.

J is TRBJ1-1 and V is TRBV29-1; the D gene is possibly TRBD1 (6 bases). This CDR3 is built from 12 residues. The V end lost 4 bases, the J end lost 1 base, and 7 bases lay between the germline ends. Germline V gene sequence: CDR1 SQVTM, CDR2 ANQGSEA. Written as DNA, the CDR3 is TGCAGCGTTGGGACAGCGAACACTGAAGCTTTCTTT. It yields the protein CSVGTANTEAFF.

J is TRBJ1-3 and V is TRBV30; D is unresolved. The germline CDR1 and CDR2 sequences are GTSNPN and SVGIG (reference sequence). V was cut by 2 bases and J by 0 bases, with 17 bases left in between. The CDR3 loop spans 17 amino acids. CDR3 loop: CAWSRGFGSNSGNTIYF. As DNA, the CDR3 is TGTGCCTGGAGTCGTGGATTCGGGTCGAACTCTGGAAACACCATATATTTT. The whole variable domain, remainder taken from reference TRBV30 and TRBJ1-3, is SQTIHQWPATLVQPVGSPLSLECTVEGTSNPNLYWYRQAAGRGLQLLFYSVGIGQISSEVPQNLSASRPQDRQFILSSKKLLLSDSGFYLCAWSRGFGSNSGNTIYFGEGSWLTVV.

The V call is TRBV7-2, the J call TRBJ2-3; possible D gene TRBD2, 6 bases. Germline V gives CDR1 SGHTA, CDR2 FQGNSA. The CDR3 length is 16 residues. V dropped 0 bases and J dropped 2 bases, with 12 bases sitting between them. CDR3: CASSLALAVPTDTQYF. The CDR3 region has the DNA TGTGCCAGCAGCTTAGCCTTAGCGGTACCCACAGATACGCAGTATTTT.

V gene TRBV10-3 combines with J gene TRBJ1-5; TRBD1 matches at 9 bases. The CDR3 is made up of 14 amino acids. From germline, CDR1 is ENHRY and CDR2 SYGVKD. The V and J ends lost 10 bases and 2 bases, in that order; junction bases with no gene match: 6. The DNA of the CDR3 is TGTGCCACCGGGACAGGGAGTGGCAATCAGCCCCAGCATTTT. Translation gives CATGTGSGNQPQHF.

The chain is built from TRBV2 and TRBJ1-3; a weak D match, TRBD1 (6 bases). Trimming took 7 bases from V and 8 from J, leaving 21 bases between them. Germline assignment: CDR1 SNHLY and CDR2 FYNNEI. The CDR3 has 15 residues. The CDR3 region is CASTRSGTPTHTIYF. The DNA for the CDR3 is TGTGCCAGCACCCGGAGCGGGACACCTACCCACACCATATATTTT.

The gene calls are TRBV7-9 and TRBJ2-2; D not resolved. The CDR3 runs 16 residues. The V and J ends lost 5 bases and 4 bases respectively, with 17 bases between them. Germline V gene data show CDR1 as SEHNR and CDR2 as FQNEAQ (reference sequence). In nucleotides, the CDR3 is TGTGCCAGCAGCCTCACCCTAGGTCCTGGCACCGGGGAGCTGTTTTTT. Translation gives CASSLTLGPGTGELFF.